One and the same sample provided the 31 T cell receptor beta chains below, sequenced in a study of beta chain features in type 1 diabetes. The sequenced template was cDNA made from the entire isolated RNA. Profiled with immunoSEQ multiplex PCR; TCRdb holds only in-frame clones, not every one. This sample has more than 50,000 clones, with around three fifths found just once. Sequencing was done on a sample of Tregs from blood. The receptors here all came from a woman between 18 and 29 years old in good health.

This chain joins TRBV7-8 and TRBJ2-3, with TRBD2 matching 7 bases. V trimming: 5 bases; J trimming: 0 bases; junction bases outside the gene matches: 8. Germline V CDR1 and CDR2: SGHVS, FQNEAQ. The CDR3 has 16 residues. The CDR3 reads CASSTSSGLSTDTQYF. The CDR3 nucleotides are TGTGCCAGCAGCACCTCTAGCGGATTAAGCACAGATACGCAGTATTTT.

This chain links TRBV7-9 with TRBJ1-4; the D is unclear. The germline CDR1 and CDR2 sequences are SEHNR and FQNEAQ (reference sequence). Trimming cost V 1 base and J 5 bases, with 11 bases left between them. The CDR3 is 15 residues long. The CDR3 spells CASSLEASSNEKLFF. In DNA, the CDR3 is TGTGCCAGCAGCTTAGAAGCTTCTTCGAATGAAAAACTGTTTTTT.

This chain joins TRBV28 and TRBJ1-1; D possibly corresponds to TRBD1 (6 bases). This CDR3 comprises 13 residues. Trimming took 5 bases from V and 6 from J, leaving 13 bases between them. Germline CDR1 is MDHEN and CDR2 is SYDVKM. The chain's CDR3 is CASSQGRVPEAFF. DNA for the CDR3: TGTGCCAGCAGTCAGGGGAGGGTCCCTGAAGCTTTCTTT.

This clone was seen more than once but under ten times. V and J are TRBV21-1 and TRBJ2-3; TRBD1, as called in the table, went unchecked against the DNA. TRBV21-1 is noted as a pseudogene. CDR3 length: 14 residues. The CDR3 nucleotides read TGTGCCAGCAGCCGGACAGCAGATACAGATACGCAGTATTTT. This encodes CASSRTADTDTQYF.

The chain combines TRBV2 with TRBJ2-7; 8 nucleotides line up with TRBD1. The CDR3 sequence is 13 residues long. Germline values: CDR1 SNHLY, CDR2 FYNNEI. With 11 bases clipped from V and 0 bases from J, the junction kept 6 bases outside the gene matches. CDR3 DNA: TGTGCCGGCCGGACAGGGATCTCCTACGAGCAGTACTTC. Translating it yields CAGRTGISYEQYF.

The chain has TRBV6-5 and TRBJ1-1; TRBD1 aligns across 11 bases. V lost 6 bases to trimming and J lost 11 bases; unmatched junction nucleotides: 5. Germline loops: CDR1 MNHEY, CDR2 SVGAGI. The CDR3 sequence is 12 residues long. For the CDR3, the DNA is TGTGCCAGCAGCTGGACAGGGGGCAAGGCTTTCTTT. The encoded protein is CASSWTGGKAFF.

The chain employs TRBV2 and TRBJ1-2; 8 bases align to TRBD1. Germline-derived CDR1 and CDR2 are SNHLY and FYNNEI. The CDR3 is made up of 13 amino acids. Germline trimming cut 8 bases from V and 3 bases from J; bases unmatched to any gene: 5. CDR3 amino acids: CASAPGQDYGYTF. CDR3 coding DNA: TGTGCCAGCGCCCCGGGACAGGACTATGGCTACACCTTC. The full variable domain, with the rest looked up from reference TRBV2 and TRBJ1-2, is EPEVTQTPSHQVTQMGQEVILRCVPISNHLYFYWYRQILGQKVEFLVSFYNNEISEKSEIFDDQFSVERPDGSNFTLKIRSTKLEDSAMYFCASAPGQDYGYTFGSGTRLTVV.

This clone has only a few counts. The rearrangement joins TRBV11-3 to TRBJ2-1, with 13 bases identical to TRBD2. The length of the CDR3 is 16 residues. Germline CDR1 is SGHNT and CDR2 is YENEEA. V gave up 4 bases and J gave up 3 bases; unmatched junction bases: 3. The DNA for the CDR3 is TGTGCCAGCAGCTCCGGGACTAGCGGGATCTACAATGAGCAGTTCTTC. It yields the protein CASSSGTSGIYNEQFF.

The CDR3, as DNA: TGTGCCAGCAGTTACTCGAACGGGTGGCCCCAGCATTTT. This encodes CASSYSNGWPQHF. V and J are TRBV6-5 and TRBJ1-5, with D unresolved. Trimming took 0 bases from V and 9 from J, leaving 9 bases between them. There are 13 residues in the CDR3. CDR1 MNHEY and CDR2 SVGAGI come from the germline V gene.

The J gene is TRBJ1-1, the V gene TRBV29-1; 8 nucleotides match TRBD1. V shed 2 bases and J 4 bases; nucleotides not matched to a gene: 12. Germline CDR1 and CDR2: SQVTM and ANQGSEA. The CDR3 is 16 amino acids. The CDR3 loop is CSVEQGARWSATEAFF. DNA for the CDR3: TGCAGCGTTGAACAGGGGGCGCGGTGGTCTGCCACTGAAGCTTTCTTT.

This clone was detected many times. This chain joins TRBV10-3 and TRBJ2-7; the match to TRBD1 covers 8 bases. V lost 5 bases, J lost 0 bases, and 3 bases stayed unmatched. The CDR3 covers 14 residues. Germline CDR1 and CDR2: ENHRY and SYGVKD. The DNA for the CDR3 is TGTGCCATCAGTTCCGGGACAGGCTCCTACGAGCAGTACTTC. Translating gives CAISSGTGSYEQYF.

V gene TRBV19 combines with J gene TRBJ1-2, with D uncertain. V lost 7 bases, J lost 8 bases, and 17 bases lay in between. The length of the CDR3 is 13 residues. CDR1 LNHDA and CDR2 SQIVND come from the germline V gene (reference sequence). CDR3 in amino acids: CASTPTTLRGYTF. CDR3 nucleotides: TGTGCCAGTACCCCAACGACTCTCCGCGGCTACACCTTC.

This clone was picked up a small number of times. The V call is TRBV11-3, the J call TRBJ2-1; TRBD2 agrees at 8 bases. From germline, CDR1 is SGHNT and CDR2 YENEEA. The CDR3 totals 14 residues. The J segment lost 6 bases and the V segment lost 5 bases, leaving 6 bases of the junction unmatched. CDR3 sequence reads: CASSPGTSGNEQFF. As DNA, the CDR3 is TGTGCCAGCAGCCCAGGAACTAGCGGCAATGAGCAGTTCTTC.

J is TRBJ2-5 and V is TRBV10-3; TRBD2 might be the D (6 bases). In germline, CDR1 is ENHRY, CDR2 SYGVKD. V lost 6 bases and J 1 base, leaving 6 bases between the germline ends. This CDR3 has 12 residues. The CDR3 bases are TGTGCCATCAGGGGACTCCAAGAGACCCAGTACTTC. This codes for CAIRGLQETQYF.

As concerns this clone: The germline gene is not matched at one end of the junction; a read error may be the cause. The same CDR3 arises from other DNA sequences in this sample as well. The rearrangement uses TRBV7-2 and TRBJ2-3; 11 bases map to TRBD2. CDR1 and CDR2 from the germline V gene are SGHTA and FQGNSA. This CDR3 spans 17 amino acids. The chain's CDR3 is CASSPSLLAGGTDTQYF. CDR3 nucleotides: TGTGCCAGCAGCCCCTCCCTCCTAGCGGGGGGCACGGATACGCAGTATTTT.

This chain joins TRBV5-4 and TRBJ2-3, with TRBD2 matching 11 bases. From germline, CDR1 is SGHNT and CDR2 YYREEE (reference sequence). The V segment lost 4 bases and the J segment 6 bases; nucleotides outside the gene matches: 7. The CDR3 has 15 amino acids. The CDR3 protein is CASSPTSGRGDTQYF. For the CDR3, the DNA is TGTGCCAGCAGCCCCACTAGCGGGAGAGGGGATACGCAGTATTTT.

The rearrangement joins TRBV5-1 to TRBJ2-1; 10 bases line up with TRBD2. The CDR3 runs 15 residues. Per germline, CDR1 SGHRS and CDR2 YFSETQ. The V and J ends lost 4 bases and 6 bases, in that order; junction bases with no gene match: 7. CDR3 protein: CASSLLAGAVNEQFF. The CDR3 bases are TGCGCCAGCAGCCTTCTAGCGGGAGCGGTCAATGAGCAGTTCTTC.

This clone appeared once. The rearrangement uses TRBV2 and TRBJ2-1; tentative D call: TRBD1 (5 bases). Germline V gene sequence: CDR1 SNHLY, CDR2 FYNNEI. The CDR3 extends over 15 amino acids. The V end lost 7 bases, the J end lost 2 bases, and 15 bases lay between the germline ends. The CDR3 DNA follows: TGTGCCAGCAATAGGGGCTTTCCCGCCTACAATGAGCAGTTCTTC. This sequence encodes CASNRGFPAYNEQFF.

The chain carries TRBV10-3 and TRBJ1-2, with 8 bases aligning to TRBD1. This CDR3 spans 19 amino acids. With V trimmed by 0 bases and J by 1 base, 13 bases remained unmatched. Germline V gives CDR1 ENHRY, CDR2 SYGVKD. CDR3 DNA: TGTGCCATCAGTGAGTCGGGACCGGGACAGGACACTTATAACTATGGCTACACCTTC. The encoded protein is CAISESGPGQDTYNYGYTF.

The sample holds a few counts of this clone. The chain has TRBV6-1 and TRBJ2-1; 9 nucleotides align to TRBD2. J gave up 13 bases and V 6 bases, and 7 bases lay outside the gene matches. Per the germline V gene, CDR1 is MNHNS and CDR2 is SASEGT. CDR3 length: 12 amino acids. CDR3 DNA sequence: TGTGCCAGCAGGCCGTTAGCGGGAGCACAGTTCTTC. Translated: CASRPLAGAQFF.

The rearrangement uses TRBV6-6 and TRBJ2-7; 8 positions match TRBD2. Germline CDR1 and CDR2: MNHNY and SVGAGI (reference sequence). The CDR3 has 15 amino acids. V was pared by 7 bases and J by 5 bases, with 13 bases of the junction left unmatched. CDR3: CASTPGGAGAHEQYF. CDR3 sequence (DNA): TGTGCCAGCACTCCCGGGGGGGCAGGAGCCCACGAGCAGTACTTC.

V usage is TRBV18 and J usage is TRBJ2-3, with 7 positions matching TRBD1. Germline V CDR1 and CDR2: KGHSH, LQKENI. Trimming at V came to 6 bases and at J to 4 bases, leaving 13 bases not matched to a gene. This CDR3 comprises 16 residues. The chain's CDR3 is CASSQRQGDFSDTQYF. The CDR3 DNA is TGTGCCAGCTCCCAAAGACAGGGAGATTTTTCAGATACGCAGTATTTT.

V and J are TRBV27 and TRBJ1-1, with D unclear. V shed 6 bases and J shed 1 base, with 15 bases lying between them. This CDR3 is 15 amino acids long. CDR1 and CDR2 (germline): MNHEY, SMNVEV (reference sequence). The CDR3 reads CASRGPDPWNTEAFF. CDR3 DNA sequence: TGTGCCAGCAGGGGCCCCGATCCATGGAACACTGAAGCTTTCTTT.

The CDR3 nucleotides read TGTGCCAGCAGCTTGCGGACAGGGTTTCAAGAGACCCAGTACTTC. Translation gives CASSLRTGFQETQYF. The V and J genes are TRBV5-8 and TRBJ2-5; 8 bases map to TRBD1. The trim removed 1 base at V and 2 bases at J, leaving 4 bases unmatched. The CDR3 is 15 amino acids. Per the germline V gene, CDR1 is SGHTS and CDR2 is YDEGEE.

The genes are TRBV7-2 and TRBJ2-3; 8 positions agree with TRBD2. This CDR3 comprises 16 residues. V lost 0 bases to trimming and J lost 1 base; unmatched junction nucleotides: 3. CDR1 and CDR2 (germline): SGHTA, FQGNSA. As DNA, the CDR3 is TGTGCCAGCAGCTTAGCCCCGCGGGGGGGCACAGATACGCAGTATTTT. The encoded protein is CASSLAPRGGTDTQYF.

The CDR3 sequence is CASSQVGGAYNEQFF. The CDR3 DNA reads as TGCGCCAGCAGCCAAGTGGGAGGGGCCTACAATGAGCAGTTCTTC. This chain joins TRBV4-1 and TRBJ2-1, with 7 bases that match TRBD2. Germline CDR1 and CDR2: MGHRA and YSYEKL. The CDR3 consists of 15 residues. The trim removed 1 base at V and 2 bases at J, leaving 2 bases unmatched.

The chain recombines TRBV4-2 with TRBJ1-1, with no clear D. CDR1 LGHNA and CDR2 YNFKEQ come from the germline V gene. The CDR3 is 13 residues long. The V end was cut by 1 base, the J end by 1 base, with 4 bases between. CDR3 sequence: CASSQGGNTEAFF. The CDR3 DNA follows: TGTGCCAGCAGCCAAGGCGGGAACACTGAAGCTTTCTTT.

V gene TRBV7-8 combines with J gene TRBJ2-4; a weak D match, TRBD2 (6 bases). This CDR3 region has 13 residues. Deletions cut 0 bases from V and 7 bases from J, with 7 bases between. The germline V gene has CDR1 SGHVS and CDR2 FQNEAQ. CDR3 DNA sequence: TGTGCCAGCAGCTTAGCAGGAGGGAACATTCAGTACTTC. It encodes CASSLAGGNIQYF.

The genes are TRBV5-1 and TRBJ1-6; 7 bases fit TRBD1. This CDR3 is 13 amino acids long. V was pared by 6 bases and J by 8 bases, with 5 bases of the junction left unmatched. The germline V gene encodes CDR1 SGHRS and CDR2 YFSETQ. In DNA, the CDR3 is TGCGCCAGCACTCAGGGGGATGATTCACCCCTCCACTTT. Amino acids: CASTQGDDSPLHF. Supplemented by reference TRBV5-1 and TRBJ1-6, the full variable domain reads KAGVTQTPRYLIKTRGQQVTLSCSPISGHRSVSWYQQTPGQGLQFLFEYFSETQRNKGNFPGRFSGRQFSNSRSEMNVSTLELGDSALYLCASTQGDDSPLHFGNGTRLTVT.

Only a few counts were recorded for this clone. This rearrangement joins TRBV27 to TRBJ1-1, with a tentative D call TRBD1 (5 bases). CDR1 MNHEY and CDR2 SMNVEV come from the germline V gene (reference sequence). The CDR3 spans 16 residues. Trimming took off 3 bases at V and 1 base at J, with 15 bases between the two ends. DNA for the CDR3: TGTGCCAGCAGTTTCCTCGGGGGACCAGAGAACACTGAAGCTTTCTTT. This codes for CASSFLGGPENTEAFF.

In this sample, this clone turned up a few times. The CDR3 DNA reads as TGTGCCAGCCATTACGGAGGGACTTGGAATCAGCCCCAGCATTTT. Its protein is CASHYGGTWNQPQHF. The chain links TRBV19 to TRBJ1-5; D is perhaps TRBD1 (5 bases). In germline, CDR1 is LNHDA, CDR2 SQIVND (reference sequence). Trimming took off 9 bases at V and 4 bases at J, with 19 bases between the two ends. The CDR3 covers 15 residues.